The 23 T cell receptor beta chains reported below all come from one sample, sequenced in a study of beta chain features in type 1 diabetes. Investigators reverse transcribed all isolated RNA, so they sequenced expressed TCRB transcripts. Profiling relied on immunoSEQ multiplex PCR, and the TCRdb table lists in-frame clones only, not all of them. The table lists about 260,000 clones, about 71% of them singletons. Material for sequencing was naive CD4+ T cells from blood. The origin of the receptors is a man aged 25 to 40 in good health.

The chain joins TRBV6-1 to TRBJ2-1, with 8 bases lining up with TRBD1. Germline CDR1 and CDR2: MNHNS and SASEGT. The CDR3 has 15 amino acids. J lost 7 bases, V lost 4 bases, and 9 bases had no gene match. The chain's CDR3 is CASSVSTGVGNEQFF. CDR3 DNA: TGTGCCAGCAGTGTCTCGACAGGGGTTGGGAATGAGCAGTTCTTC.

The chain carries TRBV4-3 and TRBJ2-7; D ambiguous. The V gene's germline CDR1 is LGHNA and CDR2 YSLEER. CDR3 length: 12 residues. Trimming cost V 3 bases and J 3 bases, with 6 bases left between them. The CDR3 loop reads CASSQFGYEQYF. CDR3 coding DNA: TGCGCCAGCAGCCAGTTCGGCTACGAGCAGTACTTC.

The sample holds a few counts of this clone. The CDR3 spells CAWSARQHSYEQYF. Here the CDR3 DNA reads TGTGCCTGGAGTGCTCGACAGCACTCCTACGAGCAGTACTTC. The genes are TRBV30 and TRBJ2-7; tentatively, D is TRBD1 (5 bases). CDR1 is GTSNPN, CDR2 SVGIG, per germline (reference sequence). The V end lost 1 base, the J end lost 0 bases, and 10 bases lay between the germline ends. The CDR3 extends over 14 amino acids.

The CDR3 sequence: CSATPSGRYTF. The CDR3 DNA reads as TGCAGCGCCACCCCCAGTGGTCGCTACACCTTC. The V call is TRBV29-1, the J call TRBJ1-2; D gene ambiguous. The CDR3 is 11 amino acids. V lost 7 bases and J 9 bases, leaving 15 bases between the germline ends. The V gene's germline CDR1 is SQVTM and CDR2 ANQGSEA.

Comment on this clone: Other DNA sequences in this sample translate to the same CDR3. The CDR3 nucleotides are TGCAGCGTAGCGGGACTCCTGAACACCGGGGAGCTGTTTTTT. This translates into CSVAGLLNTGELFF. The rearrangement joins TRBV29-1 to TRBJ2-2, with TRBD2 matching 7 bases. Per germline, CDR1 SQVTM and CDR2 ANQGSEA. V gave up 6 bases and J gave up 1 base; unmatched junction bases: 5. There are 14 residues in the CDR3.

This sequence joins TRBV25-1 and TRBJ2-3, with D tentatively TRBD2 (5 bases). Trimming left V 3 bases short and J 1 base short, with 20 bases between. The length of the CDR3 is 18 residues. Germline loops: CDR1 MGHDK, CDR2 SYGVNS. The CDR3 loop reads CASSEGLLGRRGTDTQYF. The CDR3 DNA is TGTGCCAGCAGTGAGGGTCTCCTAGGAAGGCGGGGCACAGATACGCAGTATTTT.

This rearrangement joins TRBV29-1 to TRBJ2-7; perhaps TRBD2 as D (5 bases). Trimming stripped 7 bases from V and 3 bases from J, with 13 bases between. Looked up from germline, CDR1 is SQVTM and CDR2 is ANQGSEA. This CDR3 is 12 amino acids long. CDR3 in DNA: TGCAGCGCCCCACCCGGGGTCTACGAGCAGTACTTC. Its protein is CSAPPGVYEQYF.

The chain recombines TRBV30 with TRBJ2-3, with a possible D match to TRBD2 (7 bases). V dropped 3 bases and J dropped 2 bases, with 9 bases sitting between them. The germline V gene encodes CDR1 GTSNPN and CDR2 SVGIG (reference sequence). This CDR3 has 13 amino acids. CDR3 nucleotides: TGTGCCTGGAGCCGGGGGGCCACAGATACGCAGTATTTT. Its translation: CAWSRGATDTQYF.

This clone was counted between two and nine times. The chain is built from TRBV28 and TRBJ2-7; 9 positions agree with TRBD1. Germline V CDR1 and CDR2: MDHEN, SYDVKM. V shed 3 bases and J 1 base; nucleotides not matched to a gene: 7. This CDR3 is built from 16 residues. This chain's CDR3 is CASSLAGQGRSYEQYF. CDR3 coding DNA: TGTGCCAGCAGTTTGGCGGGACAGGGACGATCCTACGAGCAGTACTTC.

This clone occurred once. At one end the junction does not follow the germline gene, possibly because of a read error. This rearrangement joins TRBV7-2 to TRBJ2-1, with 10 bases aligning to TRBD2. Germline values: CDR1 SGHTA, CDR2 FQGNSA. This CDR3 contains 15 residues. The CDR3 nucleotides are TGTGCCAGCAGCCTAGCGGGAGCGGGCTACAATGAGCAGTTCTTC. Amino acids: CASSLAGAGYNEQFF.

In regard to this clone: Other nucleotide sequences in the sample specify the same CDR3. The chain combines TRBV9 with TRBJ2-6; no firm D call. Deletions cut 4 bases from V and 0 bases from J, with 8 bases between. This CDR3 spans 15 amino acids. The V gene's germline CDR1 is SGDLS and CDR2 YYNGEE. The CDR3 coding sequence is TGTGCCAGCAGCCCTCAGACCTCTGGGGCCAACGTCCTGACTTTC. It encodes CASSPQTSGANVLTF. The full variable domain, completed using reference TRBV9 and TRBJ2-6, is DSGVTQTPKHLITATGQRVTLRCSPRSGDLSVYWYQQSLDQGLQFLIQYYNGEERAKGNILERFSAQQFPDLHSELNLSSLELGDSALYFCASSPQTSGANVLTFGAGSRLTVL.

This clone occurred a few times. CDR3 in DNA: TGCAGCGTTGATATGTCAGGTGATTACAATGAGCAGTTCTTC. Its translation is CSVDMSGDYNEQFF. J is TRBJ2-1 and V is TRBV29-1; no clear D. Trimming took off 3 bases at V and 4 bases at J, with 13 bases between the two ends. Germline CDR1 and CDR2: SQVTM and ANQGSEA. The CDR3 has 14 amino acids.

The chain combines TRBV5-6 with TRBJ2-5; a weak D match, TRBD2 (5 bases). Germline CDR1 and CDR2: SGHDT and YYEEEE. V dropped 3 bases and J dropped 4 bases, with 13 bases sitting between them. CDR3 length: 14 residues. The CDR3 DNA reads TGTGCCAGCAGCTACTCGGACGGAGGAGAGACCCAGTACTTC. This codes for CASSYSDGGETQYF.

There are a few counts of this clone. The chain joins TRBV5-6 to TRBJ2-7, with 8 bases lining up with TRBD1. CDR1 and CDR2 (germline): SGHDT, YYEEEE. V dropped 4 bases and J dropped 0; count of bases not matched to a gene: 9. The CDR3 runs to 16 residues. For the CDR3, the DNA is TGTGCCAGCAGCCGGAAGACAGGGGCGGGCTCCTACGAGCAGTACTTC. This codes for CASSRKTGAGSYEQYF.

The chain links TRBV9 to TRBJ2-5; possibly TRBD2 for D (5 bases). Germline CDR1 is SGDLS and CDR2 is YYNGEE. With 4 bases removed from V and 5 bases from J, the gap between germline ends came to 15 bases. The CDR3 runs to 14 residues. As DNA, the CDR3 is TGTGCCAGCAGCCCCTCAGGAGGCCGGGAGACCCAGTACTTC. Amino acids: CASSPSGGRETQYF. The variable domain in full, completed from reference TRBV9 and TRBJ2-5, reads DSGVTQTPKHLITATGQRVTLRCSPRSGDLSVYWYQQSLDQGLQFLIQYYNGEERAKGNILERFSAQQFPDLHSELNLSSLELGDSALYFCASSPSGGRETQYFGPGTRLLVL.

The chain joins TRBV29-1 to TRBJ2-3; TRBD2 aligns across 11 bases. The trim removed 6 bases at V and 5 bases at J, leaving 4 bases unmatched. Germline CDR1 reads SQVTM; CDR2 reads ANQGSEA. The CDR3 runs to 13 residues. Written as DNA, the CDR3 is TGCAGCGTGGGGACTAGCGGAGGAGATACGCAGTATTTT. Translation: CSVGTSGGDTQYF.

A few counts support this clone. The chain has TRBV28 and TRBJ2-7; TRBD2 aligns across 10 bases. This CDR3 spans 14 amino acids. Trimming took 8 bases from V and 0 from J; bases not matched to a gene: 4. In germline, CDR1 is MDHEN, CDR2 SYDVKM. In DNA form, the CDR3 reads TGTGCCAGCGGACTAGCGGCCACCTCCTACGAGCAGTACTTC. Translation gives CASGLAATSYEQYF.

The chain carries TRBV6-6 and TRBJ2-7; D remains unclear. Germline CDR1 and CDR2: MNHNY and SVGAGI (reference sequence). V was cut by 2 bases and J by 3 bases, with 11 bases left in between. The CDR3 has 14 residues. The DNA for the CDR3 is TGTGCCAGCAGTTACGCCGGACGGAGCTACGAGCAGTACTTC. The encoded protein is CASSYAGRSYEQYF.

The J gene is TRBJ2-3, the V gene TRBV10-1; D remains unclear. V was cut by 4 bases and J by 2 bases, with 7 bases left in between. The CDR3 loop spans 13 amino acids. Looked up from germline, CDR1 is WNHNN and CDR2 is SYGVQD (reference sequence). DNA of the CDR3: TGCGCCAGCAGTGGACTGATCACAGATACGCAGTATTTT. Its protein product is CASSGLITDTQYF.

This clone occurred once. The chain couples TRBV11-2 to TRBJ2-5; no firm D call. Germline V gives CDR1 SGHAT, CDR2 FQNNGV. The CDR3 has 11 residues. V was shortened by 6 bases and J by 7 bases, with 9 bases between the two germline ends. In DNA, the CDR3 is TGTGCCAGCAGTCTCGGGCGGACCCAGTACTTC. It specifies CASSLGRTQYF.

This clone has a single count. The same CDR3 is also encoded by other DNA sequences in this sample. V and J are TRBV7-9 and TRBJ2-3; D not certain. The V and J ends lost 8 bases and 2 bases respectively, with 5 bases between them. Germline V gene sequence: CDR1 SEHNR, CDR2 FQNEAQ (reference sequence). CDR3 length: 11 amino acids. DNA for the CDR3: TGTGCCAGCTCAAACACAGATACGCAGTATTTT. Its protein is CASSNTDTQYF.

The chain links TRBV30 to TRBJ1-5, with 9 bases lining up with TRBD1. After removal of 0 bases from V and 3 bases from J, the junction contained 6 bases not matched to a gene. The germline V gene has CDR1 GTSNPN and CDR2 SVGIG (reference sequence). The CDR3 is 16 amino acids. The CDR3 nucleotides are TGTGCCTGGAGTGTACGGGGACAGGGCCCCAATCAGCCCCAGCATTTT. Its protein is CAWSVRGQGPNQPQHF.

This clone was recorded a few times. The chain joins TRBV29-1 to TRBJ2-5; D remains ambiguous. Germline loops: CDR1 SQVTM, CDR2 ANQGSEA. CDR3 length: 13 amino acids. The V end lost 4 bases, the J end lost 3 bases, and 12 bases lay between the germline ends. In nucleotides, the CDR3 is TGCAGCGTTGCAACTATGATGAAAGAGACCCAGTACTTC. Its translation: CSVATMMKETQYF.